This T cell receptor beta chain was identified during a study of read filtering for tumor transcriptome and immune sequencing. Looking at the study overall: Patients were 17 male and about 14 female, mean age 65.9 years, range about 47 to 85. Study results and caveats: In IR-seq, single-read clonotypes were about 80% of clonotypes but approximately 3.5% of reads.

Germline-derived CDR1 and CDR2 are MNHNS and SASEGT. This CDR3 has 16 residues. Deletions cut 2 bases from V and 5 bases from J, with 18 bases between. This clonotype appeared a few times. The target antigen is unknown. Molecular barcoded adaptors covering alpha/delta and beta/gamma chains were used on around 400 ng RNA. TCRdb redid the calling of the reads with MiXCR, one entry per CDR3 protein. The data hold 42,000 or so distinct CDR3 sequences, with about an eighth observed a single time. At the time of active disease, bone marrow was collected from every patient. Sequencing input: a population of CD138-negative cells sorted from bone marrow. The source is a donor aged 40 or older with multiple myeloma. This chain uses TRBV6-1 with TRBJ2-5; D not resolved. Here the CDR3 reads CASSENSSGFKETQYF. CDR3 nucleotide sequence: TGTGCCAGCAGTGAAAACAGTTCGGGTTTTAAGGAGACCCAGTACTTC.